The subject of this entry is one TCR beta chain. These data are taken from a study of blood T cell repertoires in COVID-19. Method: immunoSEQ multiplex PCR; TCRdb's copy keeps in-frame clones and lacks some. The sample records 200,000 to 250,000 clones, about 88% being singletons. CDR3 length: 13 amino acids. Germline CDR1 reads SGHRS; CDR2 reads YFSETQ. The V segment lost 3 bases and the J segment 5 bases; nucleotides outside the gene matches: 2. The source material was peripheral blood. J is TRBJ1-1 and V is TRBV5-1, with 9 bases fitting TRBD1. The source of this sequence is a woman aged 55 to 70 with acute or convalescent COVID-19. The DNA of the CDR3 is TGCGCCAGCAGCTACGGACAGGGGACTGAAGCTTTCTTT. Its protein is CASSYGQGTEAFF.